A selection of T cell receptor beta chains follows, all from one sample in a study of T cell clones after liver transplantation. Profiled with immunoSEQ multiplex PCR; TCRdb holds only in-frame clones, not every one. The table lists fewer than 65,000 clones, roughly 70% of them singletons. The sequencing used CD4+ T cells from blood, collected at the 22-month timepoint. The receptor source for this set is a human patient who received a liver transplant. A subset of T cells may come from the graft donor. Both conserved end residues are part of each CDR3. Fields, in order: V gene, J gene, CDR3 protein.

TRBV7-2	TRBJ2-7	CASGMGQGNEQYF
TRBV7-9	TRBJ2-1	CASSLLPHNEFF
TRBV29-1	TRBJ1-1	CSVEGQAGGDTEAFF
TRBV30	TRBJ2-3	CAWALGGGADTQYF
TRBV5-1	TRBJ2-7	CASSPWTGSDYEQYF
TRBV19	TRBJ2-1	CASRAGSYNEQFF
TRBV2	TRBJ1-2	CASSPYRGEGYTF
TRBV5-1	TRBJ2-3	CASSLQGATGTDTQYF
TRBV11-3	TRBJ1-1	CASSTGGGPTEAFF
TRBV5-6	NA	CASSLRVEQYF
TRBV7-8	TRBJ2-1	CASSTEGGVGNEQFF
TRBV5-5	TRBJ2-3	CASSSNRGGQWTQYF
TRBV2	TRBJ2-3	CARSSGVSTDTQYF
TRBV6-1	TRBJ2-1	CASSEGLGNNEQFF
TRBV14	TRBJ2-7	CASSLTGGRDEQYF
TRBV7-8	TRBJ1-5	CASSSGLNNQPQHF
TRBV19	TRBJ2-2	CASSRDPPGLGTGELFF
TRBV4-1	TRBJ1-2	CASSQDPAGTYGYTF
TRBV7-2	TRBJ2-3	CASSLLGLAGTDTQYF
TRBV5-4	TRBJ2-3	CASSDSSNTQYF
TRBV27	TRBJ2-6	CASSVQGFKSGANVLTF
TRBV7-8	TRBJ1-4	CASSRDIHREKLFF
TRBV7-8	TRBJ2-7	CASTWGRDIGEQYF
TRBV6-5	TRBJ1-6	CASSSPGGNSPLHF
TRBV29-1	TRBJ2-7	CSVVNAANSYEQYF
TRBV7-9	TRBJ2-7	CASSLPLGQWAEQYF
TRBV11-1	TRBJ1-6	CASSLRQGDSPLHF
TRBV5-6	TRBJ1-3	CASSLGGIALGVNTIYF
TRBV30	TRBJ2-5	CAWGTGGETQYF
TRBV5-1	TRBJ2-3	CASMASGGGGADTQYF
TRBV7-2	TRBJ2-3	CASSLDMSGGGDTQYF
TRBV5-6	TRBJ2-5	CASSGGQLQETQYF
TRBV28	TRBJ2-3	CASRDIGDTQYF
TRBV6-6	TRBJ2-2	CASSWDSNTGELFF
TRBV7-9	TRBJ1-1	CASSWTGTEAFF
TRBV18	TRBJ2-3	CASSPSGTTDTQYF
TRBV6-5	TRBJ2-7	CASSRTSGGYEQYF
TRBV9	TRBJ2-2	CASSASDRPNTGELFF
TRBV7-7	TRBJ2-1	CASSPPGSANEQFF
TRBV28	TRBJ2-2	CASSLQRGLTGELFF
TRBV5-6	TRBJ2-5	CASSLVAGGRETQYF
TRBV11-3	TRBJ2-1	CASSLNPSLDEQFF
TRBV5-4	TRBJ2-7	CASSLDPGAYEQYF
TRBV11-2	TRBJ2-3	CASSRSSVGTDTQYF
TRBV9	TRBJ2-3	CASSVQGRGADTQYF
TRBV10-2	TRBJ2-3	CASSGGRGGLSTDTQYF
TRBV6-6	TRBJ1-2	CASSREAGYTF
TRBV7-2	TRBJ1-1	CASSSRTGVAFF
TRBV5-1	TRBJ1-1	CASSFTTNTEAFF
TRBV2	TRBJ2-3	CASSVQGTDTQYF
TRBV7-2	TRBJ2-1	CASSSRGQQFF